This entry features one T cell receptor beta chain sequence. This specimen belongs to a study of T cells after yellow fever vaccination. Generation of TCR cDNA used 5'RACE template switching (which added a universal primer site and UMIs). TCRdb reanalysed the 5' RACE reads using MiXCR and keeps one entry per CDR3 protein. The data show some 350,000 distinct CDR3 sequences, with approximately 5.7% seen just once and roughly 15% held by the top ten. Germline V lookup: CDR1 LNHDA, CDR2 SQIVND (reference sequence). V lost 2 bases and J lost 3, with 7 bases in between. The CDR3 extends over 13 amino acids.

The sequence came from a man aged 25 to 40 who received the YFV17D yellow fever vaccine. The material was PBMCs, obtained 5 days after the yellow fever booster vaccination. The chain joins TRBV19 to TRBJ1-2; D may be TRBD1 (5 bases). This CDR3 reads CASSITTDYGYTF. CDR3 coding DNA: TGTGCCAGTAGTATAACGACAGACTATGGCTACACCTTC.